The rows below give T cell receptor beta chains drawn from one sample of a study of cytomegalovirus exposure and HLA in healthy donors. The table came from immunoSEQ multiplex PCR; TCRdb's copy has only in-frame clones and leaves some out. The sample consists of about 120,000 clones, around 81% of them appearing once. Sequencing was done on a sample of PBMCs. The receptors here all came from a woman younger than 45 in good health and CMV-seronegative. The CDR3 runs from the conserved cysteine through the conserved F or W. The D gene is left open where the match is weak. A clone size is listed for some rows: how often the clone was seen (once, few, many), or a class if it is expanded.

V gene: TRBV5-1; J gene: TRBJ2-7; CDR3 length: 13; D gene: NA; clone size: NA; CDR3 DNA: TGCGCCAGCAGCGCCGACAACTCCTACGAGCAGTACTTC; CDR3 protein: CASSADNSYEQYF
V gene: TRBV2; J gene: TRBJ2-7; CDR3 length: 12; D gene: NA; clone size: NA; CDR3 DNA: TGTGCCAGCAGTCAGGGACACTACGAGCAGTACTTC; CDR3 protein: CASSQGHYEQYF
V gene: TRBV27; J gene: TRBJ2-3; CDR3 length: 15; D gene: NA; clone size: NA; CDR3 DNA: TGTGCCAGCAGATTTACAGGGATTTCCACAGATACGCAGTATTTT; CDR3 protein: CASRFTGISTDTQYF
V gene: TRBV19; J gene: TRBJ2-1; CDR3 length: 12; D gene: NA; clone size: NA; CDR3 DNA: TGTGCCAGTAGGTTATCCTACAATGAGCAGTTCTTC; CDR3 protein: CASRLSYNEQFF
V gene: TRBV2; J gene: TRBJ1-5; CDR3 length: 15; D gene: NA; clone size: NA; CDR3 DNA: TGTGCCAGCAACCCCGACGAGGCAGCACCCCAGCCCCAGCATTTT; CDR3 protein: CASNPDEAAPQPQHF
V gene: TRBV6-1; J gene: TRBJ2-7; CDR3 length: 13; D gene: TRBD2; clone size: NA; CDR3 DNA: TGTGCCAGCAGTGGGACTAGCTCCTACGAGCAGTACTTC; CDR3 protein: CASSGTSSYEQYF
V gene: TRBV6-5; J gene: TRBJ2-1; CDR3 length: 13; D gene: NA; clone size: few; CDR3 DNA: TGTGCCAGCAGTTACCTCCCCCAGGGTGAGCAGTTCTTC; CDR3 protein: CASSYLPQGEQFF
V gene: TRBV10-3; J gene: TRBJ1-1; CDR3 length: 13; D gene: NA; clone size: NA; CDR3 DNA: TGTGCCATCAGTGTCACGACAAACACTGAAGCTTTCTTT; CDR3 protein: CAISVTTNTEAFF
V gene: TRBV7-9; J gene: TRBJ2-1; CDR3 length: 16; D gene: TRBD1; clone size: NA; CDR3 DNA: TGTGCCAGCAGCTCGGGACAGGGAGCTTTTGACAATGAGCAGTTCTTC; CDR3 protein: CASSSGQGAFDNEQFF
V gene: TRBV6-1; J gene: TRBJ2-7; CDR3 length: 15; D gene: NA; clone size: few; CDR3 DNA: TGTGCCAGCAGTGAAGCCCTTCTCGTATCCTACGAGCAGTACTTC; CDR3 protein: CASSEALLVSYEQYF
V gene: TRBV6-5; J gene: TRBJ1-1; CDR3 length: 15; D gene: TRBD1; clone size: NA; CDR3 DNA: TGTGCCAGCACTCAATCCGGGACAGGGAACACTGAAGCTTTCTTT; CDR3 protein: CASTQSGTGNTEAFF
V gene: TRBV11-1; J gene: TRBJ2-4; CDR3 length: 16; D gene: NA; clone size: NA; CDR3 DNA: TGTGCCAGCAGCTCCCTTAATGACAGGATTAAAAACATTCAGTACTTC; CDR3 protein: CASSSLNDRIKNIQYF
V gene: TRBV28; J gene: TRBJ2-1; CDR3 length: 16; D gene: NA; clone size: NA; CDR3 DNA: TGTGCCAGCAGTCATATAACCTCTCCGGGGGTGAATGAGCAGTTCTTC; CDR3 protein: CASSHITSPGVNEQFF
V gene: TRBV4-1; J gene: TRBJ2-1; CDR3 length: 13; D gene: TRBD2; clone size: few; CDR3 DNA: TGCGCCAGCAGGGGACTAGTTAACAATGAGCAGTTCTTC; CDR3 protein: CASRGLVNNEQFF
V gene: TRBV6-4; J gene: TRBJ2-5; CDR3 length: 13; D gene: NA; clone size: NA; CDR3 DNA: TGTGCCAGCAGTGTGACTAGGCAGGAGACCCAGTACTTC; CDR3 protein: CASSVTRQETQYF
V gene: TRBV27; J gene: TRBJ1-3; CDR3 length: 15; D gene: NA; clone size: NA; CDR3 DNA: TGTGCCAGCAGTTCCGACAGGAGCCCTGGAAACACCATATATTTT; CDR3 protein: CASSSDRSPGNTIYF
V gene: TRBV6-5; J gene: TRBJ1-3; CDR3 length: 15; D gene: TRBD1; clone size: NA; CDR3 DNA: TGTGCCAGCAGAGACAGGGGGCTGGATGGAAACACCATATATTTT; CDR3 protein: CASRDRGLDGNTIYF
V gene: TRBV19; J gene: TRBJ2-1; CDR3 length: 17; D gene: TRBD1; clone size: NA; CDR3 DNA: TGTGCCAGTAGTATACCCAGGGGGCAGTTGACGCAGAATGAGCAGTTCTTC; CDR3 protein: CASSIPRGQLTQNEQFF
V gene: TRBV5-4; J gene: TRBJ2-1; CDR3 length: 15; D gene: TRBD2; clone size: NA; CDR3 DNA: TGTGCCAGCAGCTTAGGGACTAGCGGATACAATGAGCAGTTCTTC; CDR3 protein: CASSLGTSGYNEQFF
V gene: TRBV28; J gene: TRBJ1-2; CDR3 length: 13; D gene: TRBD1; clone size: NA; CDR3 DNA: TGTGCCAGCAGTCAGACAGGGGTCAGTGGCTACACCTTC; CDR3 protein: CASSQTGVSGYTF
V gene: TRBV12-5; J gene: TRBJ2-7; CDR3 length: 14; D gene: NA; clone size: NA; CDR3 DNA: TGTGCTAGTGGTTCCTCTCTGGACTCCTACGAGCAGTACTTC; CDR3 protein: CASGSSLDSYEQYF
V gene: TRBV11-2; J gene: TRBJ2-7; CDR3 length: 14; D gene: TRBD2; clone size: NA; CDR3 DNA: TGTGCCAGCCAGAGGACTAGCGGACGGAGCGAGCAGTACTTC; CDR3 protein: CASQRTSGRSEQYF
V gene: TRBV6-6; J gene: TRBJ1-5; CDR3 length: 15; D gene: NA; clone size: NA; CDR3 DNA: TGTGCCAGCAGTTACCCGGGAGGGGGGAATCAGCCCCAGCATTTT; CDR3 protein: CASSYPGGGNQPQHF
V gene: TRBV7-8; J gene: TRBJ1-2; CDR3 length: 14; D gene: NA; clone size: NA; CDR3 DNA: TGTGCCAGCAGCTTAGCTCAGGGGCCTTCCGGCTACACCTTC; CDR3 protein: CASSLAQGPSGYTF
V gene: TRBV2; J gene: TRBJ2-7; CDR3 length: 12; D gene: NA; clone size: NA; CDR3 DNA: TGTGCCAGTCGAACCGGCTCCTACGAGCAGTACTTC; CDR3 protein: CASRTGSYEQYF
V gene: TRBV6-5; J gene: TRBJ1-2; CDR3 length: 14; D gene: TRBD1; clone size: few; CDR3 DNA: TGTGCCAGCAGTACCGGACAGGGTTTTATTGGCTACACCTTC; CDR3 protein: CASSTGQGFIGYTF
V gene: TRBV11-2; J gene: TRBJ2-7; CDR3 length: 18; D gene: NA; clone size: NA; CDR3 DNA: TGTGCCAGCAGCGCCCAAGAGGGGCCTGCAGGGGTCGGCGACGAGCAGTACTTC; CDR3 protein: CASSAQEGPAGVGDEQYF
V gene: TRBV15; J gene: TRBJ2-3; CDR3 length: 16; D gene: NA; clone size: NA; CDR3 DNA: TGTGCCACCAGCAGAGGCGGGACCCCGGGCACAGATACGCAGTATTTT; CDR3 protein: CATSRGGTPGTDTQYF
V gene: TRBV28; J gene: TRBJ1-5; CDR3 length: 13; D gene: NA; clone size: NA; CDR3 DNA: TGTGCCAGCGGACTCTTAAGAGATCAGCCCCAGCATTTT; CDR3 protein: CASGLLRDQPQHF
V gene: TRBV28; J gene: TRBJ2-6; CDR3 length: 15; D gene: TRBD2; clone size: NA; CDR3 DNA: TGTGCCAGCAGCCCCGCGGGGGCTGGGGCCAACGTCCTGACTTTC; CDR3 protein: CASSPAGAGANVLTF
V gene: TRBV5-6; J gene: TRBJ2-7; CDR3 length: 15; D gene: TRBD2; clone size: NA; CDR3 DNA: TGTGCCAGCAGCGGCAGGGCGGGAGGGCCGAACGAGCAGTACTTC; CDR3 protein: CASSGRAGGPNEQYF
V gene: TRBV19; J gene: TRBJ2-3; CDR3 length: 15; D gene: TRBD2; clone size: once; CDR3 DNA: TGTGCCAGTAGTATCTCTCGGGGGGACACAGATACGCAGTATTTT; CDR3 protein: CASSISRGDTDTQYF
V gene: TRBV27; J gene: TRBJ1-5; CDR3 length: 14; D gene: NA; clone size: NA; CDR3 DNA: TGTGCCAGCAGTTTAGGACAGTTTAATCAGCCCCAGCATTTT; CDR3 protein: CASSLGQFNQPQHF